The present entry profiles one TCR beta chain with its context. Antigen: not known. The data originate from a study of cytomegalovirus exposure and HLA in healthy donors. For the study at large: From 150 million to 200 million T cells, an earlier analysis saw approximately 120 million unique TCR beta sequences. In terms of ancestry, the Caucasian-associated cluster contained roughly four fifths of the approximately 400 genotyped donors. Study-level findings and limits: An Asian-associated ancestry cluster reportedly showed fewer N-insertions than the roughly 700-donor mean in a later analysis. What was likely a sequencing artifact was a cluster of highly shared sequence variants.

V lost 1 base to trimming and J lost 10 bases; unmatched junction nucleotides: 4. Germline assignment: CDR1 LNHNV and CDR2 YYDKDF (reference sequence). The CDR3 is made up of 14 amino acids. It was with 60 Vbeta and 13 Jbeta primers that the PCR ran. The protocol was immunoSEQ multiplex PCR, while the TCRdb copy is restricted to in-frame clones and leaves out a portion. The sample lists about 180,000 clones, 72% seen once, with 2% to 3% in the top ten. The receptor comes from a human donor in good health. Source material: PBMCs. The chain uses TRBV15 and TRBJ2-1, with 10 positions matching TRBD2. The DNA for the CDR3 is TGTGCCACCAGCAGAGCAGCTAGCGGGGGCGAGCAGTTCTTC. Translating gives CATSRAASGGEQFF.